Here is one T cell receptor beta chain with its context. Participants had their cohort set by participant-reported clinical history. The data were obtained in a study of blood T cell repertoires in COVID-19. Study-wide background: The samples span acute and convalescent COVID-19 from the United States, Italy and Spain.

As originally analysed: Amplified reference gene primers provided the basis for estimating nucleated cell counts. TCRdb's copy holds only in-frame clones and misses some; the assay was immunoSEQ multiplex PCR. V and J calls and clone size come straight from that table; D and trimming were deduced from the DNA. The sample holds a few hundred thousand clones; about 80% are singletons and the top ten take about 3%. CDR1 is SGHTA, CDR2 FQGNSA, per germline. The CDR3 contains 14 residues. V was clipped by 5 bases and J by 0 bases, with 8 bases between them. The gene calls are TRBV7-2 and TRBJ2-4; a weak D match, TRBD2 (5 bases). Sequences were obtained from PBMCs or T cells enriched from blood (not recorded which). The clonotype originates from a man in his forties or fifties who had recovered from COVID-19. The CDR3 region is CASSPDLAKNIQYF. Written as DNA, the CDR3 is TGTGCCAGCAGCCCGGACTTAGCCAAAAACATTCAGTACTTC.